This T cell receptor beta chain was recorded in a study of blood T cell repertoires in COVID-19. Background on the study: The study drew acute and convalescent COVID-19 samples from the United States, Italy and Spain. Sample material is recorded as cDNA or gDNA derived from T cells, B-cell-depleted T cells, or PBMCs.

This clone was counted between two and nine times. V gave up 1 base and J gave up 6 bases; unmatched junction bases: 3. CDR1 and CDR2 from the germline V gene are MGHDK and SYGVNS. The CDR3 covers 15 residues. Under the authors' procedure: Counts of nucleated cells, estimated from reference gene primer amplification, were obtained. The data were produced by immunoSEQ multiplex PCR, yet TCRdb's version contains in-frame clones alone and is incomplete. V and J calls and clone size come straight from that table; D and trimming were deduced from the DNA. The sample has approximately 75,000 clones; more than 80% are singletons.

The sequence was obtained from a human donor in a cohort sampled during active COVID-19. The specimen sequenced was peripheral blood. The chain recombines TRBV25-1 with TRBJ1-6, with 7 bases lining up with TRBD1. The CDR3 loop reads CASSESNRGNSPLHF. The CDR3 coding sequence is TGTGCCAGCAGTGAATCGAACAGGGGTAATTCACCCCTCCACTTT. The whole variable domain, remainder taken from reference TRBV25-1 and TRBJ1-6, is EADIYQTPRYLVIGTGKKITLECSQTMGHDKMYWYQQDPGMELHLIHYSYGVNSTEKGDLSSESTVSRIRTEHFPLTLESARPSHTSQYLCASSESNRGNSPLHFGNGTRLTVT.